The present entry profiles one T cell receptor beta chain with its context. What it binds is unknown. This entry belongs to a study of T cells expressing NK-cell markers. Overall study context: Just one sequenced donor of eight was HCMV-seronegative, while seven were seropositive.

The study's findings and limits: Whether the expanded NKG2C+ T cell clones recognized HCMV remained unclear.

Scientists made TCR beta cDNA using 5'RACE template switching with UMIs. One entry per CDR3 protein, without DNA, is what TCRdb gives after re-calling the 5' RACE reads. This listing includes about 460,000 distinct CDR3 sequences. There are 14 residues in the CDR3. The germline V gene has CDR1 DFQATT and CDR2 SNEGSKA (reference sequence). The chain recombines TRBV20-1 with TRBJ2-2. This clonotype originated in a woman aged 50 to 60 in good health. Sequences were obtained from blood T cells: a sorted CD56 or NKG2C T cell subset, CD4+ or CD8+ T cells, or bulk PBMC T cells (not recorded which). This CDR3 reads CSARTVGNTGELFF.